What follows describes a single T cell receptor beta chain. This record belongs to a study of blood T cell repertoires in COVID-19. Study context: Spain, Italy and the United States supplied samples that represented acute and convalescent COVID-19. In each case, the material was cDNA or gDNA derived from T cells, B-cell-depleted T cells, or PBMCs.

Per the original methods: Reference gene primer amplification gave estimated nucleated cell counts. Method: immunoSEQ multiplex PCR; TCRdb's copy keeps in-frame clones and lacks some. The V and J calls and the clone size are those of that table, but D and trimming were determined from the DNA. The repertoire holds about 190,000 clones, with under 90% as singletons. V was pared by 1 base and J by 6 bases, with 8 bases of the junction left unmatched. The CDR3 contains 16 residues. CDR1 and CDR2 from the germline V gene are SGHDT and YYEEEE. Sequencing was carried out using peripheral blood. This receptor was identified in a human donor in a cohort sampled during active COVID-19. The chain carries TRBV5-6 and TRBJ1-4, with 8 bases that match TRBD1. CDR3 region: CASSLSGGMVHEKLFF. The DNA of the CDR3 is TGTGCCAGCAGCTTGTCAGGGGGCATGGTTCATGAAAAACTGTTTTTT.